The T cell receptor beta chain under discussion was sequenced for a study of control samples from healthy donors and cancer patients. Sequencing used immunoSEQ multiplex PCR; TCRdb keeps in-frame clones, though not all of them. The table shows 100,000 to 120,000 clones, with roughly 80% occurring only once. The CDR3 is 12 residues long. Trimming took 3 bases from V and 6 from J, leaving 8 bases between them. The receptor comes from a woman aged 50 to 60 in good health. V and J are TRBV12-3 or TRBV12-4 and TRBJ1-2, with D perhaps TRBD1 (6 bases). Sequencing was performed on blood. The CDR3 DNA reads as TGTGCCAGCAGTTTTGGACAGAATGGCTACACCTTC. Amino acids: CASSFGQNGYTF.